Each of the 18 T cell receptor beta chains below was sequenced from the same sample in a study of blood T cells in healthy people across ages. Alongside a J-beta primer mix, a sample-barcoded 5' primer served in a second PCR lasting roughly 6 to 11 cycles. Via MiXCR, TCRdb re-called the 5' RACE reads, giving one row per CDR3 protein. The sample has 2 million or so distinct CDR3 sequences, just under 50% seen once. Source material: blood. The origin of the receptors is a woman in her 40s in good health.

The chain recombines TRBV2 with TRBJ1-4; tentative D call: TRBD1 (5 bases). CDR1 is SNHLY and CDR2 is FYNNEI in the germline V gene. This CDR3 comprises 15 residues. V was trimmed by 8 bases and J by 7 bases, leaving 20 bases between them. The CDR3 spells CASYNYEQGGEKLFF. The CDR3 nucleotides read TGTGCCAGCTACAACTACGAGCAGGGAGGTGAAAAACTGTTTTTT.

The chain combines TRBV2 with TRBJ2-5; TRBD2 might be the D (7 bases). V gave up 1 base and J gave up 1 base, with 13 bases separating them. This CDR3 is 16 amino acids long. The germline CDR1 and CDR2 sequences are SNHLY and FYNNEI. The CDR3 loop reads CASSEGAGAFQETQYF. The CDR3 DNA sequence: TGTGCCAGCAGTGAAGGGGCGGGGGCCTTCCAAGAGACCCAGTACTTC. Full variable domain (outside the CDR3, taken from reference TRBV2 and TRBJ2-5): EPEVTQTPSHQVTQMGQEVILRCVPISNHLYFYWYRQILGQKVEFLVSFYNNEISEKSEIFDDQFSVERPDGSNFTLKIRSTKLEDSAMYFCASSEGAGAFQETQYFGPGTRLLVL.

The CDR3 sequence: CASRATNTEAFF. The CDR3, as DNA: TGTGCCAGCCGCGCCACGAACACTGAAGCTTTCTTT. The J gene is TRBJ1-1, the V gene TRBV6-1; D gene uncertain. CDR1 and CDR2 (germline): MNHNS, SASEGT. This CDR3 is 12 amino acids long. The V and J ends lost 8 bases and 1 base respectively, with 8 bases between them.

V is TRBV6-5 and J is TRBJ2-6; maybe TRBD1 (6 bases). Germline V gene sequence: CDR1 MNHEY, CDR2 SVGAGI. Trimming took off 9 bases at V and 0 bases at J, with 12 bases between the two ends. This CDR3 has 15 residues. CDR3 region: CASQKDSSGANVLTF. For the CDR3, the DNA is TGTGCCAGTCAAAAGGACAGCTCTGGGGCCAACGTCCTGACTTTC.

This clonotype was counted a few times. The rearrangement uses TRBV5-4 and TRBJ2-7; D uncertain. Trimming took 3 bases from V and 1 from J, leaving 8 bases between them. This CDR3 contains 13 residues. Germline V gives CDR1 SGHNT, CDR2 YYREEE (reference sequence). CDR3 protein: CASSYEDSYEQYF. In nucleotides, the CDR3 is TGTGCCAGCAGCTACGAGGATTCCTACGAGCAGTACTTC.

In this sample, this clonotype turned up many times. The CDR3 loop is CASSLVGPTDTQYF. CDR3 in DNA: TGTGCCAGCAGTTTAGTAGGTCCCACAGATACGCAGTATTTT. The V gene is TRBV27, the J gene TRBJ2-3; D not resolved. The germline CDR1 and CDR2 sequences are MNHEY and SMNVEV (reference sequence). The length of the CDR3 is 14 residues. V gave up 2 bases and J gave up 2 bases, with 8 bases separating them.

V gene TRBV6-5 combines with J gene TRBJ1-1; unclear D gene. CDR1 and CDR2 from the germline V gene are MNHEY and SVGAGI. This CDR3 has 14 amino acids. Trimming removed 4 bases from V and 7 bases from J, with 16 bases in between. CDR3 loop: CASSLPDARYEAFF. The CDR3 DNA is TGTGCCAGCAGTTTGCCAGACGCCCGTTATGAAGCTTTCTTT.

This chain uses TRBV28 with TRBJ2-1, with D perhaps assigned TRBD1 or TRBD2 (6 bases each). CDR3 length: 16 amino acids. Germline CDR1 is MDHEN and CDR2 is SYDVKM. Trimming left V 7 bases short and J 8 bases short, with 24 bases between. The CDR3 DNA sequence: TGTGCCAGCACTCCACGGGGGCGGCCCGGGCCCCATGAGCAGTTCTTC. Translating it yields CASTPRGRPGPHEQFF. Full variable domain (outside the CDR3, taken from reference TRBV28 and TRBJ2-1): DVKVTQSSRYLVKRTGEKVFLECVQDMDHENMFWYRQDPGLGLRLIYFSYDVKMKEKGDIPEGYSVSREKKERFSLILESASTNQTSMYLCASTPRGRPGPHEQFFGPGTRLTVL.

This clonotype was seen a few times. The gene calls are TRBV10-3 and TRBJ2-3; D gene ambiguous. Germline CDR1 ENHRY, CDR2 SYGVKD. Between the trimmed V and J ends, which lost 6 bases and 7 bases, there was a span of 17 bases. The CDR3 is made up of 14 amino acids. CDR3 region: CAISADMELNTQYF. CDR3 in DNA: TGTGCCATCAGCGCCGACATGGAATTAAATACGCAGTATTTT.

This clonotype was counted only a few times. The J gene is TRBJ2-7, the V gene TRBV19; TRBD2 is a possible D gene (6 bases). Gene TRBJ2-5 matches the end of the DNA better, so the J call may be wrong. This CDR3 has 13 amino acids. Germline V gives CDR1 LNHDA, CDR2 SQIVND (reference sequence). CDR3 region: CASGGDFQETQYF. CDR3 nucleotide sequence: TGTGCCAGTGGAGGGGATTTTCAGGAGACCCAGTACTTC.

The sample holds a few counts of this clonotype. This chain connects TRBV7-2 to TRBJ1-2; D is undetermined. The CDR3 contains 14 residues. CDR1 is SGHTA and CDR2 is FQGNSA in the germline V gene. The V end lost 5 bases, the J end lost 0 bases, and 10 bases lay between the germline ends. The CDR3 DNA sequence: TGTGCCAGCAGCCGGGAGTCCGCTAACTATGGCTACACCTTC. It yields the protein CASSRESANYGYTF.

The chain links TRBV5-1 to TRBJ2-1, with 10 positions matching TRBD2. The length of the CDR3 is 15 residues. Looked up from germline, CDR1 is SGHRS and CDR2 is YFSETQ. V lost 0 bases, J lost 8 bases, and 5 bases stayed unmatched. DNA for the CDR3: TGCGCCAGCAGCTTGGCGAGCGGGGGGGCATATGAGCAGTTCTTC. It specifies CASSLASGGAYEQFF.

This clonotype was detected only once. The genes are TRBV5-1 and TRBJ2-3, with TRBD2 matching 8 bases. The junction had 10 bases not matched to a gene; V was cut back by 1 base and J by 9 bases. CDR1 is SGHRS and CDR2 is YFSETQ in the germline V gene. The CDR3 is made up of 15 amino acids. The CDR3 loop reads CASSLLLADGGTQYF. DNA of the CDR3: TGCGCCAGCAGCTTGTTACTAGCGGACGGGGGGACGCAGTATTTT.

The chain joins TRBV4-1 to TRBJ2-1; 12 nucleotides line up with TRBD2. V shed 2 bases, J shed 7 bases, and the junction held 6 bases outside the gene matches. The CDR3 has 16 residues. CDR1 and CDR2 (germline): MGHRA, YSYEKL. The CDR3 DNA reads as TGCGCCAGCAGCCAACGACTAGCGGGAGTGGTTAATGAGCAGTTCTTC. The encoded protein is CASSQRLAGVVNEQFF.

In DNA, the CDR3 is TGTGCCAGCAGTTTATCGGAGGGAAACGGGCCCTACACCTTC. It is translated as CASSLSEGNGPYTF. This sequence joins TRBV27 and TRBJ1-2; no definite D call. The germline V gene has CDR1 MNHEY and CDR2 SMNVEV (reference sequence). Deletions cut 0 bases from V and 10 bases from J, with 15 bases between. This CDR3 is 14 amino acids long.

This clonotype was counted between two and nine times. The CDR3: CASSPWTGEGTDTQYF. The CDR3 bases are TGTGCCAGCAGTCCCTGGACAGGGGAGGGCACAGATACGCAGTATTTT. The chain couples TRBV12-3 or TRBV12-4 to TRBJ2-3; 9 bases are shared with TRBD1. Losses at the gene ends were 5 bases for V and 1 base for J; bases not matched to a gene: 7. The CDR3 length is 16 residues.

The J gene is TRBJ2-7, the V gene TRBV29-1, with a tentative D call TRBD2 (6 bases). Trimming cost V 7 bases and J 3 bases, with 13 bases left between them. The CDR3 spans 12 residues. Germline V gene lookup returns CDR1 SQVTM and CDR2 ANQGSEA. CDR3 bases: TGCAGCGGGGGAGGAATGGGCTACGAGCAGTACTTC. Translating gives CSGGGMGYEQYF.

This clonotype was observed a handful of times. V usage is TRBV7-2 and J usage is TRBJ2-7; D perhaps matches TRBD2 (6 bases). Germline V gene data show CDR1 as SGHTA and CDR2 as FQGNSA. V shed 4 bases and J shed 2 bases, with 12 bases lying between them. The CDR3 has 14 residues. The CDR3: CASSSGTFTYEQYF. CDR3 nucleotide sequence: TGTGCCAGCAGCTCTGGGACTTTTACCTACGAGCAGTACTTC. The full variable domain, with the rest looked up from reference TRBV7-2 and TRBJ2-7, is GAGVSQSPSNKVTEKGKDVELRCDPISGHTALYWYRQSLGQGLEFLIYFQGNSAPDKSGLPSDRFSAERTGGSVSTLTIQRTQQEDSAVYLCASSSGTFTYEQYFGPGTRLTVT.